This entry lists 4 T cell receptor beta chains sequenced from one sample in a study of Ad26.COV2.S vaccination and SARS-CoV-2 variants. As for treatment: approximately 18 received Ad26.COV2.S at low or high dose, single or two shots; several received placebo; per-sample allocation not given. Samples were taken on day 63 after the first vaccine or placebo injection. Repertoires were generated with immunoSEQ multiplex PCR, while TCRdb's copy carries only in-frame clones and drops some. The profile shows a few hundred thousand clones, 75% to 90% of them singletons. This material consisted of peripheral blood, taken in a trial of Ad26.COV2.S vaccine versus placebo. The receptors were sampled from a person between 18 and 65 years old who received the Ad26.COV2.S COVID-19 vaccine or a placebo.

V usage is TRBV19 and J usage is TRBJ2-2; D remains ambiguous. Trimming pared 8 bases from V and 5 bases from J, leaving 12 bases between. CDR3 size: 13 residues. CDR1 is LNHDA and CDR2 is SQIVND in the germline V gene (reference sequence). The CDR3 protein is CASSWAVTGELFF. The CDR3 DNA reads as TGTGCCAGTTCGTGGGCGGTGACCGGGGAGCTGTTTTTT.

The rearrangement joins TRBV5-1 to TRBJ2-7, with 14 bases lining up with TRBD2. Germline V CDR1 and CDR2: SGHRS, YFSETQ. This CDR3 has 15 amino acids. V was clipped by 4 bases and J by 5 bases; unmatched bases: 5. The CDR3 coding sequence is TGCGCCAGCAGCACGGGACTAGCGGGAGTCAACGAGCAGTACTTC. Its protein product is CASSTGLAGVNEQYF.

The V call is TRBV15, the J call TRBJ2-5; the match to TRBD1 covers 9 bases. Germline CDR1 LNHNV, CDR2 YYDKDF (reference sequence). V shed 0 bases, J shed 5 bases, and the junction held 7 bases outside the gene matches. There are 16 residues in the CDR3. The CDR3 DNA follows: TGTGCCACCAGCAGAGATCCACAGGGGGCCGGGGAGACCCAGTACTTC. It codes for CATSRDPQGAGETQYF.

This clone was detected a few times. CDR3 region: CASSLSTGRSNEQYF. For the CDR3, the DNA is TGTGCCAGCAGCTTATCAACAGGGAGGTCCAACGAGCAGTACTTC. The chain couples TRBV7-8 to TRBJ2-7; D is possibly TRBD1 or TRBD2 (6 bases each). The CDR3 sequence is 15 residues long. CDR1 is SGHVS and CDR2 is FQNEAQ in the germline V gene. Trimming took 2 bases from V and 5 from J, leaving 16 bases between them.